These 3 T cell receptor beta chains were all obtained from the same sample, sequenced in a study of T cell changes during pregnancy in multiple sclerosis. Generated by immunoSEQ multiplex PCR, the TCRdb table keeps only in-frame clones and is missing some. This sample has about 68,000 clones, with just over 90% found just once. Source: peripheral blood, taken in the third trimester of pregnancy. The source is a female donor with multiple sclerosis, enrolled in a pregnancy study.

This clone was detected only once. V and J are TRBV6-6 and TRBJ1-4; D remains ambiguous. Germline V lookup: CDR1 MNHNY, CDR2 SVGAGI (reference sequence). The CDR3 consists of 12 residues. Trimming took off 5 bases at V and 8 bases at J, with 9 bases between the two ends. The CDR3 sequence is CASSRGLEKLFF. As DNA, the CDR3 is TGTGCCAGCAGTCGAGGGTTGGAAAAACTGTTTTTT.

The V call is TRBV10-2, the J call TRBJ1-5; the D is unclear. Germline CDR1 reads WSHSY; CDR2 reads SAAADI. With 3 bases removed from V and 1 base from J, the gap between germline ends came to 22 bases. This CDR3 contains 19 residues. Written as DNA, the CDR3 is TGCGCCAGCAGTGAAACTTTAAATTTAGGTCTGGGCAGCAATCAGCCCCAGCATTTT. Translated, it gives CASSETLNLGLGSNQPQHF.

This sequence joins TRBV2 and TRBJ1-3, with 9 nucleotides matching TRBD1. CDR1 is SNHLY, CDR2 FYNNEI, per germline. Trimming at V came to 4 bases and at J to 3 bases, leaving 4 bases not matched to a gene. The CDR3 sequence is 15 residues long. In DNA form, the CDR3 reads TGTGCCAGCAGTGTGGACAGGGGAAATGGAAACACCATATATTTT. It translates to CASSVDRGNGNTIYF.